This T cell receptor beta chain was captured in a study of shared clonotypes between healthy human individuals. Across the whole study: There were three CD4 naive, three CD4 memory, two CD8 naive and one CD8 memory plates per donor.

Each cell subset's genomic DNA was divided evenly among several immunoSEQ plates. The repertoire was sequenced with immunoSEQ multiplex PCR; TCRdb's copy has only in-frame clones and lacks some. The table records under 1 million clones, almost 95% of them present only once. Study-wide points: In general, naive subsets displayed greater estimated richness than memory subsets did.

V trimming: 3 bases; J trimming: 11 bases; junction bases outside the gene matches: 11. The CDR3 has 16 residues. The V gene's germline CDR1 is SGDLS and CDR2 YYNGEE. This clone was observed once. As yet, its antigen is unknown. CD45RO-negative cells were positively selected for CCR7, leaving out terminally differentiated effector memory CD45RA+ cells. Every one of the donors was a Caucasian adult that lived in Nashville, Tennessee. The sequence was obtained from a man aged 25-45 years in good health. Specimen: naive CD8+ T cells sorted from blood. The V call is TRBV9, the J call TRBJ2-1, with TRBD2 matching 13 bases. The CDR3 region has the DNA TGTGCCAGCAGCGCCACGGGACTAGCGGGGCCTGCCAAGCAGTTCTTC. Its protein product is CASSATGLAGPAKQFF.